These 8 T cell receptor beta chains originate from one sample sequenced in a study of T cell responses to AZD1222 COVID-19 vaccine. The data were produced by immunoSEQ multiplex PCR, yet TCRdb's version contains in-frame clones alone and is incomplete. The sample records approximately 300,000 clones, 90% to 95% being singletons. This specimen consisted of peripheral blood, obtained 28 days after the second AZD1222 dose. Every receptor here comes from an adult who received the AZD1222 COVID-19 vaccine.

J is TRBJ1-2 and V is TRBV2; TRBD1 aligns across 9 bases. There are 13 residues in the CDR3. Trimming cost V 6 bases and J 6 bases; bases outside gene matches: 5. Germline CDR1 and CDR2: SNHLY and FYNNEI. CDR3: CASSSGQGHGYTF. The CDR3 DNA reads as TGTGCCAGCAGCTCAGGACAGGGGCATGGCTACACCTTC.

The chain couples TRBV19 to TRBJ2-4; D is possibly TRBD2 (5 bases). Trimming removed 10 bases from V and 0 bases from J, with 16 bases in between. Germline V gives CDR1 LNHDA, CDR2 SQIVND (reference sequence). This CDR3 comprises 15 residues. CDR3: CATNGDGVAKNIQYF. The CDR3 DNA is TGTGCCACGAACGGGGATGGGGTAGCCAAAAACATTCAGTACTTC. The complete variable domain, with remaining parts taken from reference TRBV19 and TRBJ2-4, reads DGGITQSPKYLFRKEGQNVTLSCEQNLNHDAMYWYRQDPGQGLRLIYYSQIVNDFQKGDIAEGYSVSREKKESFPLTVTSAQKNPTAFYLCATNGDGVAKNIQYFGAGTRLSVL.

The chain carries TRBV4-3 and TRBJ2-1, with D possibly matching TRBD1 (6 bases). V was cut by 3 bases and J by 13 bases, with 22 bases left in between. The CDR3 is 15 amino acids. Germline CDR1 reads LGHNA; CDR2 reads YSLEER. The CDR3 spells CASSQNFLDSPNQFF. The DNA for the CDR3 is TGCGCCAGCAGCCAGAATTTCCTGGACAGTCCGAATCAGTTCTTC.

V is TRBV27 and J is TRBJ1-2; the D gene is possibly TRBD1 (5 bases). V gave up 6 bases and J gave up 5 bases, with 13 bases separating them. From germline, CDR1 is MNHEY and CDR2 SMNVEV (reference sequence). The CDR3 is 13 residues long. The chain's CDR3 is CASSRDSLYGYTF. CDR3 coding DNA: TGTGCCAGCAGCCGTGACAGTTTATATGGCTACACCTTC.

V and J are TRBV21-1 and TRBJ2-1. TRBV21-1 is flagged as a pseudogene. CDR3 size: 13 residues. In nucleotides, the CDR3 is TGTGCCGGCCTGGATCACCCGAACAATGAGCAGTTCTTC. As protein: CAGLDHPNNEQFF.

A remark on this clone: A junction boundary mismatches the germline segment, possibly from a read error. The chain links TRBV18 to TRBJ2-5, with D unclear. The germline gives CDR1 KGHSH, CDR2 LQKENI. CDR3 size: 14 residues. CDR3 nucleotide sequence: TGTGCCAGCGCACCCGAGGCGGCGGAGGAGACCCAGTACTTC. It codes for CASAPEAAEETQYF.

The chain employs TRBV4-2 and TRBJ2-5; 11 bases line up with TRBD2. V dropped 3 bases and J dropped 1; count of bases not matched to a gene: 7. This CDR3 has 17 residues. Germline-derived CDR1 and CDR2 are LGHNA and YNFKEQ. CDR3 coding DNA: TGTGCCAGCAGCCAGGTACTAGCGGGAGAGGGCCAAGAGACCCAGTACTTC. Residues: CASSQVLAGEGQETQYF.

This rearrangement joins TRBV6-2 or TRBV6-3 to TRBJ2-5; TRBD2 aligns across 7 bases. Germline V gene lookup returns CDR1 MNHEY and CDR2 SVGEGT. CDR3 length equals 14 residues. J lost 0 bases, V lost 2 bases, and 0 bases had no gene match. CDR3 residues: CASSYRGDQETQYF. For the CDR3, the DNA is TGTGCCAGCAGTTACCGGGGGGACCAAGAGACCCAGTACTTC.